This T cell receptor delta chain was observed in a study of γδ T cells in repeated Plasmodium falciparum infection. General study points: The Malian cohort came from a small rural village of predominantly one ethnic group.

Flow sorting of PBMC yielded separate Vgamma9/Vdelta2+ and Vdelta2-negative gammadelta T cell populations for bulk repertoire analysis. This clone was detected ten times or more. What it recognizes is unknown. This DNA translates differently at residue 9 from the TCRdb protein, which is that of a much larger clone; a read error is likely, and the protein shown is the DNA's own translation. Each sorted gammadelta sample had TRG and TRD chains sequenced. TCRdb used CATT to re-call clones from the multiplex PCR reads. Of tens of thousands of delta-chain clones listed, approximately 1.5% are singletons. Germline values: CDR1 GEAIGNYY, CDR2 EKD. The CDR3 is 15 residues long. V trimming: 3 bases; J trimming: 2 bases; junction bases outside the gene matches: 8.

The sample was gamma-delta T cells from blood. The chain carries TRDV2 and TRDJ1; 7 bases fit TRDD3. The J gene is absent in TCRdb and was assigned here via DNA matching to germline. The TCR was taken from a pool of human donors (malaria-infected and uninfected, not separated). CDR3 nucleotide sequence: TGTGCCTGTGACGCCTTACTGGGGTGGACCGATAAACTCATCTTT. Translating gives CACDALLGWTDKLIF.